The 5 T cell receptor beta chains below come from one sample, sequenced in a study of human T cells and chemical hapten exposure. Time point described: patch test 3, about 24 weeks after DPC sensitization. Regarding treatment: therapeutic diphenylcyclopropenone sensitization with weekly scalp DPC. TCRdb fed the RACE reads into MiXCR, producing one record per CDR3 protein. The sample lists 95,000 to 150,000 distinct CDR3 sequences, approximately 10% occurring once. Sequenced material: whole blood, taken in connection with sensitization to the hapten diphenylcyclopropenone (DPC). These receptors were taken from a woman in her fifties or sixties with alopecia areata. Some clones in this sample may be carry-over from other donors' samples.

The CDR3 DNA reads as TGTGCCAGCAGCCGTCGGAGCGGGATTGGAGATACGCAGTATTTT. Its translation is CASSRRSGIGDTQYF. The chain couples TRBV12-3 or TRBV12-4 to TRBJ2-3; 7 nucleotides align to TRBD2. V shed 6 bases, J shed 5 bases, and the junction held 11 bases outside the gene matches. The CDR3 has 15 residues.

V gene TRBV20-1 combines with J gene TRBJ2-7; D might be TRBD2 (6 bases). Germline values: CDR1 DFQATT, CDR2 SNEGSKA (reference sequence). The CDR3 contains 15 residues. V was shortened by 0 bases and J by 1 base, with 13 bases between the two germline ends. For the CDR3, the DNA is TGCAGTGCTAGAGATAACCGGGGGTGGTCCTACGAGCAGTACTTC. It translates to CSARDNRGWSYEQYF.

This clonotype was observed once. V gene TRBV7-6 combines with J gene TRBJ2-4; 7 bases agree with TRBD2. The ends lost 11 bases at V and 8 bases at J; junction bases unmatched: 15. CDR3 length: 14 amino acids. Germline V gives CDR1 SGHVS, CDR2 FNYEAQ. The CDR3 coding sequence is TGTGCCTCCCGCCCCTGGGGGGGGGTTGACATTCAGTACTTC. Protein product: CASRPWGGVDIQYF.

This clonotype was seen repeatedly, ten times or more. V and J are TRBV5-4 and TRBJ2-6, with 7 bases that match TRBD2. CDR1 is SGHNT and CDR2 is YYREEE in the germline V gene (reference sequence). V gave up 7 bases and J gave up 0 bases; unmatched junction bases: 1. The CDR3 runs 14 residues. The CDR3 spells CASGRDSGANVLTF. CDR3 DNA: TGTGCCAGCGGGAGGGACTCTGGGGCCAACGTCCTGACTTTC.

The sample holds a few counts of this clonotype. The chain couples TRBV25-1 to TRBJ1-2; possible D gene TRBD1, 5 bases. The CDR3 is 15 amino acids. Looked up from germline, CDR1 is MGHDK and CDR2 is SYGVNS. Deletions cut 3 bases from V and 0 bases from J, with 11 bases between. CDR3 sequence reads: CASSDGDSTNYGYTF. The DNA for the CDR3 is TGTGCCAGCAGTGATGGAGACAGCACTAACTATGGCTACACCTTC.